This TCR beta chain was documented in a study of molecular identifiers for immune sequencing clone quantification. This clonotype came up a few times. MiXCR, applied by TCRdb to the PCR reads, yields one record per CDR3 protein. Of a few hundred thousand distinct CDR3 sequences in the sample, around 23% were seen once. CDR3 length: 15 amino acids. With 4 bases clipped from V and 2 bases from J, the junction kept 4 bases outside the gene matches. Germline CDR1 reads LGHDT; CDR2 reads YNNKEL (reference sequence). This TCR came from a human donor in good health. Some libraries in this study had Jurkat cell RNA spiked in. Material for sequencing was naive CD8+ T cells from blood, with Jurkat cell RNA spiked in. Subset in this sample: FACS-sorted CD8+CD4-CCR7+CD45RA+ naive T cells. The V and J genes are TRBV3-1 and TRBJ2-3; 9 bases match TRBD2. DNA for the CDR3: TGTGCCAGCAGCCCCGGGACTAGCATCACAGATACGCAGTATTTT. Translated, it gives CASSPGTSITDTQYF.